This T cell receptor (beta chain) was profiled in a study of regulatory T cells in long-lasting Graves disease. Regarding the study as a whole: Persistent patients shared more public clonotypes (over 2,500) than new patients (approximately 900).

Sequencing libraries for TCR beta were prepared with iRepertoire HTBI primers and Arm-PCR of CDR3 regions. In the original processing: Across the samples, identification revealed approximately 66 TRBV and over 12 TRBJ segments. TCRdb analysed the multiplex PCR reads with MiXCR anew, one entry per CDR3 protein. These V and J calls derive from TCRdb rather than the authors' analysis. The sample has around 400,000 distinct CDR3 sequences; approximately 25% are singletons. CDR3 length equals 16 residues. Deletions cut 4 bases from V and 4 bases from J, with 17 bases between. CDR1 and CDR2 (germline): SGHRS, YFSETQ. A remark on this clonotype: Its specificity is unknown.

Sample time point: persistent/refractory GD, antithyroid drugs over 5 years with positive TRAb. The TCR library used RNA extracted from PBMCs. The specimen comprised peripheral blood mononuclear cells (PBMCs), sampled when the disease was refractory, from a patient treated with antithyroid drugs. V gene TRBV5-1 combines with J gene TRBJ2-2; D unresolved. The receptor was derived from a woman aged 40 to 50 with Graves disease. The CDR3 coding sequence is TGCGCCAGCAGCCCGGTTGGGCGGCCGCTCACCGGGGAGCTGTTTTTT. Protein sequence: CASSPVGRPLTGELFF.